This T cell receptor (beta chain) was sequenced during a study of T cell repertoires in cytomegalovirus infection. Study in general: CMV epitopes used comprised recently identified HLA-C-restricted ones and well-studied HLA-B-restricted ones. Based on public TCR beta signatures, there were indications of CMV infection and of a matching HLA type. Notes on the study in general: Summed public TCR beta family frequency identified CMV carriers bearing the relevant HLA.

This clonotype showed up just a few times. The antigen is not known. In TCRdb, the reads were re-called with MiXCR into one record per CDR3 protein. The table has around 900,000 distinct CDR3 sequences, roughly 30% seen once. The germline gives CDR1 SGHVS, CDR2 FQNEAQ. The CDR3 is 13 amino acids. With 8 bases removed from V and 4 bases from J, the gap between germline ends came to 12 bases. This chain links TRBV7-8 with TRBJ2-1; D not certain. Source: cultured CD8+ T cells from PBMCs, taken from culture after CMV antigen stimulation. The receptor's source is a human donor in good health (CMV status not recorded). Some clones in this sample may be carry-over from other donors' samples. CDR3 coding DNA: TGTGCCAGCCAAGACCCGTCTTACAATGAGCAGTTCTTC. As protein: CASQDPSYNEQFF.